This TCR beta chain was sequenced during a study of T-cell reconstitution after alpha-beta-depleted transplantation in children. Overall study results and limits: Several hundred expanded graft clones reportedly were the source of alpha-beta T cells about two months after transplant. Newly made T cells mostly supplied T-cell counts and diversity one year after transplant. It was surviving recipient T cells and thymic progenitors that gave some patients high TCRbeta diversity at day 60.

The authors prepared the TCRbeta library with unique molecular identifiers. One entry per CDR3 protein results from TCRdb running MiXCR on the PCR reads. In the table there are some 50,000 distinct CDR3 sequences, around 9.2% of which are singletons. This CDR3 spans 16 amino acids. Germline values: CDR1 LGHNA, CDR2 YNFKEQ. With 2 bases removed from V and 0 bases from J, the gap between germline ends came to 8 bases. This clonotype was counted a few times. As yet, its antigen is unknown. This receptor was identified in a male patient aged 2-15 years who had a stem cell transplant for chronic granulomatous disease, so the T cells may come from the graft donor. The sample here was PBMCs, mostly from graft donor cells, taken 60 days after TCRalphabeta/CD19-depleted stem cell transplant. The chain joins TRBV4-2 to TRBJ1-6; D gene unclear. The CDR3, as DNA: TGTGCCAGCAGCCAATTCCCGGGCTCCTATAATTCACCCCTCCACTTT. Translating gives CASSQFPGSYNSPLHF.